There are many counts of the clone carrying this T cell receptor beta chain. Its antigen remains unidentified. RNA transcripts served as the template for amplifying TCR beta CDR3 regions. Initially, a first-round RT-PCR of the TCR CDR3 employed the HTBI primer set. MiXCR, run by TCRdb on the multiplex PCR reads, gives a single entry per CDR3 protein. The top ten hold over 25% of the sample, which has around 430,000 distinct CDR3 sequences, 15% seen once. The record originates from a study of T cells in Graves' hyperthyroidism and ophthalmopathy. Study-wide results and caveats: In the blood, most expanded thyroid clonotypes above 0.001 appeared as well.

The hyperthyroidism was newly diagnosed and had lasted under 2 months; the patients were aged 18 to 65. Diagnosis rested on symptoms, serum thyroxine and TRAb, thyroid ultrasound, and orbital computed tomography. About 9.4 ml fresh peripheral blood yielded the PBMCs. From germline, CDR1 is SGHRS and CDR2 YFSETQ. This CDR3 has 15 residues. V dropped 4 bases and J dropped 8 bases, with 18 bases sitting between them. Material for sequencing was blood. The TCR was taken from a woman aged 25 to 39 with Graves' hyperthyroidism. The chain carries TRBV5-1 and TRBJ1-4; D is ambiguous. The CDR3 here is CASSANRAPEEKLFF. Written as DNA, the CDR3 is TGCGCCAGCAGCGCCAACCGGGCGCCGGAGGAAAAACTGTTTTTT.